What follows are 21 T cell receptor beta chains derived from one specimen sequenced in a study of T cell clonality in common variable immunodeficiency. General study findings and limits: Common variable immunodeficiency TCR beta sequences reportedly had fewer deletions and N-nucleotide insertions.

Which antigens these TCRs recognize remains unknown. Assay used: immunoSEQ multiplex PCR; TCRdb lists only in-frame clones, some missing. Recorded here are about 23,000 clones, with no singletons, and the ten leading clones hold about 10%. The sample consisted of peripheral blood mononuclear cells. The source is a human donor with common variable immunodeficiency.

On this clone itself: The CDR3 is cut off 3 residues early in the read; its end comes from the germline J gene. V usage is TRBV18 and J usage is TRBJ1-1, with D perhaps TRBD1 (6 bases). V lost 2 bases to trimming and J lost 0 bases, with 13 bases between them. The CDR3 is 16 residues long. Germline V CDR1 and CDR2: KGHSH, LQKENI. The CDR3 is CASSPTQGNMNTEAFF. CDR3 DNA, as far as it was read: TGTGCCAGCTCACCAACCCAGGGGAATATGAACACTGAA.

This clone was counted many times. The read terminates 3 residues ahead of where the CDR3 ends, so the germline J gene completes it. This chain joins TRBV18 and TRBJ1-1, with D hard to call. The CDR3 is 15 amino acids. Trimming took 2 bases from V and 5 from J, leaving 15 bases between them. CDR1 is KGHSH, CDR2 LQKENI, per germline. CDR3 in amino acids: CASSPEGYRRTEAFF. The covered CDR3 bases are TGTGCCAGCTCACCAGAGGGTTATCGTAGGACTGAA.

Comments on this clone: The read terminates 3 residues ahead of where the CDR3 ends, so the germline J gene completes it. The chain couples TRBV29-1 to TRBJ2-3, with D possibly TRBD2 on 6 matching bases. The V end lost 6 bases, the J end lost 5 bases, and 15 bases lay between the germline ends. The CDR3 spans 13 residues. Looked up from germline, CDR1 is SQVTM and CDR2 is ANQGSEA. This chain's CDR3 is CSVRLATGDTQYF. The DNA read from the CDR3 is TGCAGCGTCCGGCTAGCGACGGGAGATACG.

This clone has a handful of counts. Sequencing ends 3 residues short of the CDR3 end; the germline J gene provides the rest. The chain employs TRBV11-2 and TRBJ2-1, with 9 positions matching TRBD1. V gave up 4 bases and J gave up 6 bases; unmatched junction bases: 1. The CDR3 is 13 amino acids. The germline V gene encodes CDR1 SGHAT and CDR2 FQNNGV. CDR3 region: CASSSTGGNEQFF. The sequenced part of the CDR3 DNA is TGTGCCAGCAGCTCGACAGGGGGCAATGAG.

To note about this clone: The CDR3 goes on 3 residues after the read ends, and that part is filled in from the germline J gene. The chain couples TRBV5-1 to TRBJ2-5; 7 bases fit TRBD1. J lost 2 bases, V lost 4 bases, and 5 bases had no gene match. Germline-derived CDR1 and CDR2 are SGHRS and YFSETQ. The CDR3 covers 14 residues. CDR3 DNA (partial): TGCGCCAGCAGCCGACAGGGCGAACAAGAGACC. Protein sequence: CASSRQGEQET. The entire CDR3 protein is CASSRQGEQETQYF. The whole variable domain, remainder taken from reference TRBV5-1 and TRBJ2-5, is KAGVTQTPRYLIKTRGQQVTLSCSPISGHRSVSWYQQTPGQGLQFLFEYFSETQRNKGNFPGRFSGRQFSNSRSEMNVSTLELGDSALYLCASSRQGEQETQYFGPGTRLLVL.

The sample holds many counts of this clone. The read comes to an end 3 residues before the CDR3 does, leaving the germline J gene to fill in the end. The chain is built from TRBV2 and TRBJ2-7, with TRBD2 matching over 13 bases. Germline V gene lookup returns CDR1 SNHLY and CDR2 FYNNEI. CDR3 length: 15 residues. V was pared by 5 bases and J by 1 base, with 2 bases of the junction left unmatched. The CDR3 DNA, read in part, is TGTGCCAGCAGTTGGACTAGCGGGAGTTCCTACGAG. It specifies CASSWTSGSSYE. The whole CDR3 region reads CASSWTSGSSYEQYF.

This clone was counted a few times. The sequenced fragment ends 3 residues before the CDR3 boundary, so the rest is inferred from the germline J gene. This chain joins TRBV13 and TRBJ1-2; 7 nucleotides align to TRBD1. This CDR3 is 13 amino acids long. Germline V lookup: CDR1 PRHDT, CDR2 FYEKMQ (reference sequence). CDR3 DNA (partial): TGTGCCAGCAGCGTTGGACAGGCCAGGGGC. Protein: CASSVGQARG. The full CDR3 is CASSVGQARGYTF.

Points on this clone: The CDR3 end is not reached by the read, which stops 3 residues before it; the germline J gene fills it in. The rearrangement uses TRBV30 and TRBJ1-5; D possibly corresponds to TRBD1 (6 bases). Trimming stripped 1 base from V and 1 base from J, with 20 bases between. Germline assignment: CDR1 GTSNPN and CDR2 SVGIG (reference sequence). CDR3 size: 18 residues. CDR3 bases read: TGTGCCTGGAGTGAACGGGACACTTTCCCAGGGAGCAATCAGCCC. Its protein product is CAWSERDTFPGSNQP. The complete CDR3 sequence is CAWSERDTFPGSNQPQHF.

This clone has only a few counts. The sequenced CDR3 bases are TGTGCCTGGAGTCTCCGTGAGGGGGCAGATACG. It codes for CAWSLREGADT. The whole CDR3 sequence is CAWSLREGADTQYF. V is TRBV30 and J is TRBJ2-3; D possibly corresponds to TRBD1 (6 bases). The read terminates 3 residues before the CDR3 end, so the remaining end is supplied by the germline J gene. This CDR3 comprises 14 residues. Germline V gene sequence: CDR1 GTSNPN, CDR2 SVGIG (reference sequence). V shed 2 bases and J shed 4 bases, with 13 bases lying between them.

This clone came up a few times. The CDR3 end falls 3 residues outside the read, so it is completed with the germline J gene. The chain employs TRBV5-1 and TRBJ2-7; 9 bases agree with TRBD1. The CDR3 sequence is 14 residues long. V lost 1 base to trimming and J lost 4 bases; unmatched junction nucleotides: 3. In germline, CDR1 is SGHRS, CDR2 YFSETQ. The CDR3 spells CASSLTGGAYEQYF. Partial CDR3 DNA: TGCGCCAGCAGCTTGACAGGGGGCGCTTACGAG.

Remarks on this clone: The read finishes 3 residues shy of the CDR3 end, and the germline J gene is used to complete it. The chain is built from TRBV19 and TRBJ2-2; possibly TRBD1 for D (5 bases). The CDR3 covers 14 residues. V shed 5 bases and J shed 7 bases, with 14 bases lying between them. The germline CDR1 and CDR2 sequences are LNHDA and SQIVND (reference sequence). The CDR3 sequence: CASSFHWTNGELFF. The covered CDR3 bases are TGTGCCAGTAGTTTCCACTGGACAAACGGGGAG.

This clone was picked up a small number of times. The read stops 3 residues short of the end of the CDR3; the missing end is completed from the germline J gene. This chain links TRBV2 with TRBJ1-1; D is undetermined. Germline-derived CDR1 and CDR2 are SNHLY and FYNNEI. Trimming cost V 3 bases and J 2 bases, with 10 bases left between them. The CDR3 has 14 residues. The chain's CDR3 is CASSERASNTEAFF. The sequenced part of the CDR3 DNA is TGTGCCAGCAGTGAGAGGGCTTCTAACACTGAA.

This clone has just a few counts. Sequencing ends 3 residues short of the CDR3 end; the germline J gene provides the rest. V is TRBV6-7 and J is TRBJ2-7; 10 nucleotides match TRBD2. TRBV6-7 is an ORF; its function is uncertain. CDR3 length: 16 residues. The V and J ends lost 4 bases and 5 bases, in that order; junction bases with no gene match: 11. The CDR3 here is CASSLSVSGRAHEQYF. CDR3 DNA (partial): TGTGCCAGCAGTTTGAGCGTAAGCGGGAGGGCACACGAG.

Points on this clone: The read terminates 3 residues before the CDR3 end, so the remaining end is supplied by the germline J gene. This sequence joins TRBV11-2 and TRBJ1-1, with D perhaps TRBD1 (6 bases). There are 15 residues in the CDR3. Trimming removed 5 bases from V and 5 bases from J, with 18 bases in between. Per the germline V gene, CDR1 is SGHAT and CDR2 is FQNNGV. CDR3 loop: CASSAPGGLGTEAFF. CDR3 DNA (partial): TGTGCCAGCAGCGCTCCGGGGGGGCTGGGAACTGAA. The whole variable domain, filled in from reference TRBV11-2 and TRBJ1-1, reads EAGVAQSPRYKIIEKRQSVAFWCNPISGHATLYWYQQILGQGPKLLIQFQNNGVVDDSQLPKDRFSAERLKGVDSTLKIQPAKLEDSAVYLCASSAPGGLGTEAFFGQGTRLTVV.

At least ten counts were recorded for this clone. The read comes to an end 3 residues before the CDR3 does, leaving the germline J gene to fill in the end. The chain combines TRBV29-1 with TRBJ2-5; D not resolved. The CDR3 is 11 amino acids. Germline V gene sequence: CDR1 SQVTM, CDR2 ANQGSEA. Trimming shortened V by 7 bases and J by 2 bases, and 8 bases separated the two germline ends. CDR3 sequence: CSGARQETQYF. Partial CDR3 DNA: TGCAGCGGGGCCAGACAAGAGACC.

This clone was counted many times. Read sequence stops 3 residues before the CDR3 end, and the germline J gene provides the missing end. The chain recombines TRBV5-1 with TRBJ2-6; 10 bases are a match to TRBD1. The junction had 7 bases not matched to a gene; V was cut back by 3 bases and J by 4 bases. The germline V gene encodes CDR1 SGHRS and CDR2 YFSETQ. The CDR3 consists of 17 residues. The CDR3 DNA, read in part, is TGCGCCAGCAGCTGGGGGACAGGGGCTCAAGGGGCCAACGTC. It is translated as CASSWGTGAQGANV. The CDR3 as a whole reads CASSWGTGAQGANVLTF.

On this clone: Read data end 3 residues before the CDR3 end; the end is taken from the germline J gene. The genes are TRBV7-2 and TRBJ2-1, with 9 bases lining up with TRBD1. J lost 6 bases, V lost 3 bases, and 6 bases had no gene match. Germline V gene sequence: CDR1 SGHTA, CDR2 FQGNSA. The CDR3 is 15 residues long. The CDR3 here is CASSFFGTGSNEQFF. The part of the CDR3 DNA that was read is TGTGCCAGCAGCTTCTTCGGGACAGGGTCCAATGAG.

In its sample, this clone was seen a few times. An end of the junction does not agree with germline; a read error may underlie this. The read halts 3 residues ahead of the CDR3 end, with the missing end drawn from the germline J gene. The chain combines TRBV7-6 with TRBJ2-1; unclear D gene. CDR3 length equals 11 residues. Per the germline V gene, CDR1 is SGHVS and CDR2 is FNYEAQ. Partial CDR3 DNA: TGTTCCAGCAGCTTAAGGAATGAG. This gives the protein CSSSLRNE. The CDR3, in full, reads CSSSLRNEQFF.

This clone was observed many times. The read terminates 3 residues ahead of where the CDR3 ends, so the germline J gene completes it. Other DNA sequences in this sample translate to the same CDR3. The J gene is TRBJ1-6, the V gene TRBV18; maybe TRBD1 (6 bases). V lost 2 bases and J lost 8, with 10 bases in between. Germline lookup yields CDR1 KGHSH and CDR2 LQKENI. This CDR3 is built from 14 residues. The CDR3 DNA, read in part, is TGTGCCAGCTCACCATTACAGGGTGATTCACCC. This encodes CASSPLQGDSP. The full CDR3 protein is CASSPLQGDSPLHF.

Details on this clone: Coverage ceases 3 residues before the CDR3 finishes, and the germline J gene fills in the end. The chain has TRBV19 and TRBJ1-1, with D perhaps TRBD1 (5 bases). The CDR3 has 15 residues. Germline CDR1 is LNHDA and CDR2 is SQIVND (reference sequence). The V and J ends lost 4 bases and 7 bases respectively, with 19 bases between them. The DNA read from the CDR3 is TGTGCCAGTAGTACCTTATATCAGGGAAAGGATGAA. Amino acid sequence: CASSTLYQGKDE. The whole CDR3 region reads CASSTLYQGKDEAFF.

The sequenced part of the CDR3 DNA is TGCAGCGTTGGACGGGACAAAGTAGACAACGAG. Protein: CSVGRDKVDNE. The entire CDR3 sequence reads CSVGRDKVDNEQYF. The genes are TRBV29-1 and TRBJ2-7; D perhaps matches TRBD1 (6 bases). The read terminates 3 residues ahead of where the CDR3 ends, so the germline J gene completes it. Germline lookup yields CDR1 SQVTM and CDR2 ANQGSEA. The length of the CDR3 is 14 residues. V lost 4 bases, J lost 5 bases, and 18 bases lay in between.